This T cell receptor (beta chain) was documented in a study of cytomegalovirus exposure and HLA in healthy donors. The CDR3 spans 15 residues. V was clipped by 0 bases and J by 5 bases; unmatched bases: 7. Looked up from germline, CDR1 is SGHKS and CDR2 is YYEKEE (reference sequence). Study findings and constraints: The CMV antigen specificity of three CMV-associated chains was confirmed through in vitro analysis. The authors later found most CMV-associated TCR beta chains appeared HLA-restricted.

Primers included in the PCR were 60 Vbeta and 13 Jbeta primers. Sequencing used immunoSEQ multiplex PCR; TCRdb keeps in-frame clones, though not all of them. This sample has tens of thousands of clones, with around three quarters found just once. As to this clone: The antigen is unknown.

Sequenced input: PBMCs. The J gene is TRBJ1-1, the V gene TRBV5-5, with 7 bases fitting TRBD1. This TCR was sampled from a woman in her fifties or sixties in good health and CMV-seropositive. CDR3 in DNA: TGTGCCAGCAGCTTGGAGGTCAGGGGGATTACTGAAGCTTTCTTT. It yields the protein CASSLEVRGITEAFF.